Presented here are 2 T cell receptor beta chains from one specimen sequenced in a study of beta chain features in type 1 diabetes. cDNA synthesis used the whole RNA isolate, giving expressed TCRB sequences. The repertoire was sequenced with immunoSEQ multiplex PCR; TCRdb's copy has only in-frame clones and lacks some. The sample holds hundreds of thousands of clones; approximately 30% are singletons and the top ten take 0.05% to 0.065%. The specimen sequenced was naive CD4+ T cells from blood. These receptors were collected from a man aged 18 to 29 in good health.

The sample holds a few counts of this clone. The rearrangement links TRBV7-9 to TRBJ2-7; possibly TRBD1 for D (5 bases). CDR3 length: 15 amino acids. Germline V gives CDR1 SEHNR, CDR2 FQNEAQ (reference sequence). Trimming stripped 0 bases from V and 0 bases from J, with 9 bases between. The CDR3 loop is CASSLAAGRSYEQYF. DNA for the CDR3: TGTGCCAGCAGCTTAGCAGCAGGGCGCTCCTACGAGCAGTACTTC.

The gene calls are TRBV4-3 and TRBJ2-2; tentative D call: TRBD2 (5 bases). CDR1 is LGHNA, CDR2 YSLEER, per germline. This CDR3 comprises 15 residues. Trimming removed 1 base at V and 4 bases at J, with 10 bases between. The CDR3 DNA reads TGCGCCAGCAGCCAAGGGACTCCCTCCACCGGGGAGCTGTTTTTT. It encodes CASSQGTPSTGELFF.